The next 28 T cell receptor beta chains were all read from a single sample in a study of T cell responses to AZD1222 COVID-19 vaccine. Libraries were prepared by immunoSEQ multiplex PCR; TCRdb keeps only in-frame clonotypes and omits some of them. The sample records about 150,000 clones, 86% being singletons. The sequenced sample was peripheral blood, obtained on day 0 of MenACWY control vaccination. The receptor set was obtained from an adult in good health.

This clone was seen a few times. The CDR3 DNA follows: TGTGCCAGCGAACGTCGGGGGGATGTCTATAATTCACCCCTCCACTTT. Translating gives CASERRGDVYNSPLHF. This chain connects TRBV5-5 to TRBJ1-6; tentatively, D is TRBD1 (5 bases). Trimming took 7 bases from V and 3 from J, leaving 17 bases between them. Germline loops: CDR1 SGHKS, CDR2 YYEKEE (reference sequence). The CDR3 extends over 16 amino acids.

This chain links TRBV12-3 or TRBV12-4 with TRBJ2-7, with D unresolved. V lost 3 bases to trimming and J lost 7 bases, with 10 bases between them. This CDR3 has 12 amino acids. The chain's CDR3 is CASSFLPGEQYF. CDR3 sequence (DNA): TGTGCCAGCAGTTTCCTACCCGGGGAGCAGTACTTC.

V and J are TRBV28 and TRBJ1-1; 7 nucleotides align to TRBD1. V trimming: 6 bases; J trimming: 7 bases; junction bases outside the gene matches: 8. Germline loops: CDR1 MDHEN, CDR2 SYDVKM. There are 13 residues in the CDR3. The CDR3 region is CASRWGTAHEAFF. CDR3 in DNA: TGTGCCAGCAGATGGGGGACAGCACATGAAGCTTTCTTT.

The V gene is TRBV27, the J gene TRBJ1-6, with D unresolved. The V gene lost 3 bases and the J gene lost 10 bases, with 7 bases spanning the gap. The length of the CDR3 is 12 residues. Germline V gives CDR1 MNHEY, CDR2 SMNVEV (reference sequence). CDR3 sequence: CASSFYGSPLHF. The CDR3 nucleotides read TGTGCCAGCAGTTTTTACGGGTCACCCCTCCACTTT.

This sequence joins TRBV18 and TRBJ1-1, with D perhaps matching TRBD1 (5 bases). CDR3 length: 16 amino acids. The V gene's germline CDR1 is KGHSH and CDR2 LQKENI. Deletions cut 6 bases from V and 0 bases from J, with 17 bases between. The CDR3 sequence is CASSPNFGTMNTEAFF. In DNA, the CDR3 is TGTGCCAGCTCCCCGAATTTTGGGACGATGAACACTGAAGCTTTCTTT.

The count of this clone is one. The chain is built from TRBV6-5 and TRBJ1-1, with D perhaps matching TRBD1 (5 bases). Trimming left V 2 bases short and J 4 bases short, with 11 bases between. This CDR3 spans 14 amino acids. Germline V CDR1 and CDR2: MNHEY, SVGAGI. The CDR3 protein is CASSYGGLGTEAFF. The CDR3 DNA follows: TGTGCCAGCAGTTACGGGGGGTTGGGCACTGAAGCTTTCTTT.

This clone has a single count. The rearrangement uses TRBV24-1 and TRBJ2-7; possible D gene TRBD2, 6 bases. This CDR3 is built from 13 residues. V was shortened by 5 bases and J by 2 bases, with 9 bases between the two germline ends. CDR1 and CDR2 (germline): KGHDR, SFDVKD. The CDR3 DNA follows: TGTGCCACCAGTGCGCGGACTACCTACGAGCAGTACTTC. It specifies CATSARTTYEQYF.

This chain connects TRBV9 to TRBJ2-1, with 15 positions matching TRBD2. The CDR3 runs 17 residues. CDR1 and CDR2 (germline): SGDLS, YYNGEE. V lost 4 bases, J lost 11 bases, and 13 bases stayed unmatched. Here the CDR3 reads CASSPPGHGTSGRQQFF. CDR3 in DNA: TGTGCCAGCAGCCCCCCGGGACACGGGACTAGCGGGAGGCAGCAGTTCTTC.

This chain uses TRBV2 with TRBJ2-7, with 9 positions matching TRBD1. This CDR3 is built from 13 residues. The V gene end was trimmed by 6 bases and the J gene end by 2 bases; junction bases not matched to a gene: 2. CDR1 SNHLY and CDR2 FYNNEI come from the germline V gene. For the CDR3, the DNA is TGTGCCAGCAGGAGGGACAGGGCCTACGAGCAGTACGTC. This codes for CASRRDRAYEQYV.

This chain connects TRBV4-3 to TRBJ1-1; no clear D gene. Germline loops: CDR1 LGHNA, CDR2 YSLEER. The CDR3 is 13 amino acids. V lost 0 bases, J lost 2 bases, and 4 bases lay in between. CDR3 DNA: TGCGCCAGCAGCCAAGAGCCTAACACTGAAGCTTTCTTT. Translation gives CASSQEPNTEAFF.

CDR3 in amino acids: CASSSTSGGAEDTQYF. In nucleotides, the CDR3 is TGTGCCAGCAGCTCGACTAGCGGGGGGGCCGAAGATACGCAGTATTTT. The V call is TRBV7-9, the J call TRBJ2-3; 14 bases are shared with TRBD2. Germline assignment: CDR1 SEHNR and CDR2 FQNEAQ (reference sequence). The CDR3 covers 16 residues. The V gene end was trimmed by 4 bases and the J gene end by 5 bases; junction bases not matched to a gene: 5.

This chain joins TRBV5-4 and TRBJ2-1; 7 positions agree with TRBD2. The germline V gene encodes CDR1 SGHNT and CDR2 YYREEE (reference sequence). The V gene end was trimmed by 1 base and the J gene end by 4 bases; junction bases not matched to a gene: 5. The CDR3 sequence is 15 residues long. The CDR3 DNA follows: TGTGCCAGCAGCTTGTCTAGCGGAGGATACAATGAGCAGTTCTTC. Its protein is CASSLSSGGYNEQFF.

This clone has more than one count but fewer than ten. This chain uses TRBV5-4 with TRBJ1-1; weak D call: TRBD1 (5 bases). Germline V gene data show CDR1 as SGHNT and CDR2 as YYREEE (reference sequence). Trimming took 4 bases from V and 7 from J, leaving 20 bases between them. The CDR3 runs to 15 residues. The CDR3 loop is CASSPSGAGRYEAFF. The CDR3 coding sequence is TGTGCCAGCAGCCCCTCTGGGGCGGGGAGGTATGAAGCTTTCTTT.

This clone came up once. The rearrangement links TRBV25-1 to TRBJ1-5; D is ambiguous. The CDR3 length is 15 residues. Germline CDR1 reads MGHDK; CDR2 reads SYGVNS. V was trimmed by 1 base and J by 2 bases, leaving 9 bases between them. DNA of the CDR3: TGTGCCAGCAGTGAATTGGAAGGCGGCAATCAGCCCCAGCATTTT. Protein: CASSELEGGNQPQHF.

The chain has TRBV11-2 and TRBJ2-5, with a tentative D call TRBD2 (6 bases). The germline gives CDR1 SGHAT, CDR2 FQNNGV. The CDR3 is 14 amino acids. V was cut by 0 bases and J by 5 bases, with 10 bases left in between. The CDR3 bases are TGTGCCAGCAGCTTAGATCGGGGGTGGGAGACCCAGTACTTC. Encoded protein: CASSLDRGWETQYF.

The DNA of the CDR3 is TGTGCCAGCAGCTTGACAGGGAGCGCAGAGACCCAGTACTTC. Translated, it gives CASSLTGSAETQYF. The V gene is TRBV5-5, the J gene TRBJ2-5; D is possibly TRBD1 (6 bases). This CDR3 is built from 14 residues. The V end was cut by 1 base, the J end by 4 bases, with 11 bases between. The V gene's germline CDR1 is SGHKS and CDR2 YYEKEE (reference sequence).

The rearrangement links TRBV28 to TRBJ2-3, with TRBD2 identical over 10 bases. This CDR3 spans 17 amino acids. After removal of 4 bases from V and 0 bases from J, the junction contained 7 bases not matched to a gene. Germline V gene data show CDR1 as MDHEN and CDR2 as SYDVKM. CDR3 DNA sequence: TGTGCCAGCAGTTCCACCCCACTAGCGGGGAGCACAGATACGCAGTATTTT. Its translation is CASSSTPLAGSTDTQYF.

The chain joins TRBV12-3 or TRBV12-4 to TRBJ1-5; D may be TRBD1 (5 bases). Trimming took 3 bases from V and 6 from J, leaving 9 bases between them. The length of the CDR3 is 13 residues. The CDR3 sequence: CASSFGGVQPQHF. CDR3 in DNA: TGTGCCAGCAGTTTCGGGGGAGTTCAGCCCCAGCATTTT.

CDR3 DNA: TGTGCCAGCAGTTCCCAGGAGGGTAACTATGGCTACACCTTC. It codes for CASSSQEGNYGYTF. This chain joins TRBV27 and TRBJ1-2; D not resolved. The ends were cut back, 4 bases at V and 1 base at J, with 10 bases in the middle. The CDR3 runs to 14 residues. Germline V gene data show CDR1 as MNHEY and CDR2 as SMNVEV (reference sequence).

On this clone: The same CDR3 arises from other DNA sequences in this sample as well. V is TRBV3-1 (or the pseudogene TRBV3-2) and J is TRBJ1-5; no clear D. V was clipped by 1 base and J by 7 bases, with 8 bases between them. Germline V gene lookup returns CDR1 LGHDT and CDR2 YNNKEL (reference sequence). This CDR3 spans 13 amino acids. The CDR3 protein is CASSQGLGQPQHF. CDR3 DNA sequence: TGTGCCAGCAGCCAAGGATTGGGGCAGCCCCAGCATTTT.

The chain is built from TRBV10-1 and TRBJ1-5; D is uncertain. Germline V gene lookup returns CDR1 WNHNN and CDR2 SYGVQD (reference sequence). CDR3 length equals 14 residues. V lost 3 bases and J 7 bases, leaving 13 bases between the germline ends. The chain's CDR3 is CASSEPGVGQPQHF. In DNA, the CDR3 is TGCGCCAGCAGTGAACCTGGGGTGGGCCAGCCCCAGCATTTT.

The chain joins TRBV27 to TRBJ1-2; D may be TRBD1 (6 bases). The V gene lost 5 bases and the J gene lost 8 bases, with 12 bases spanning the gap. The CDR3 has 12 residues. The germline gives CDR1 MNHEY, CDR2 SMNVEV (reference sequence). DNA for the CDR3: TGTGCCAGCAGTAACAGGGCTGACGGCTACACCTTC. Protein sequence: CASSNRADGYTF.

This clone was observed once. The V call is TRBV11-2, the J call TRBJ2-2, with D hard to call. There are 15 residues in the CDR3. Germline V gene sequence: CDR1 SGHAT, CDR2 FQNNGV. The V gene lost 2 bases and the J gene lost 7 bases, with 14 bases spanning the gap. CDR3 in amino acids: CASSLLLAPGGELFF. The CDR3 nucleotides are TGTGCCAGCAGCTTATTACTGGCCCCCGGCGGGGAGCTGTTTTTT.

This sequence joins TRBV29-1 and TRBJ1-2, with D uncertain. This CDR3 is 13 amino acids long. Germline CDR1 SQVTM, CDR2 ANQGSEA. The V and J ends lost 6 bases and 2 bases respectively, with 13 bases between them. Here the CDR3 DNA reads TGCAGCGTCACAGCGGACCTAAACTATGGCTACACCTTC. It specifies CSVTADLNYGYTF.

This clone has only one observation. The rearrangement links TRBV25-1 to TRBJ2-5; D is undetermined. Germline CDR1 is MGHDK and CDR2 is SYGVNS. The length of the CDR3 is 12 residues. Trimming pared 6 bases from V and 5 bases from J, leaving 10 bases between. The CDR3 nucleotides are TGTGCCAGCAGAAGGATCCCGGAGACCCAGTACTTC. As protein: CASRRIPETQYF.

The V gene is TRBV30, the J gene TRBJ1-1; no clear D. The CDR3 runs 14 residues. V dropped 3 bases and J dropped 0 bases, with 11 bases sitting between them. The germline gives CDR1 GTSNPN, CDR2 SVGIG (reference sequence). CDR3: CAWSPDALNTEAFF. CDR3 coding DNA: TGTGCCTGGAGCCCGGACGCCCTGAACACTGAAGCTTTCTTT.

The gene calls are TRBV11-2 and TRBJ2-3; TRBD2 aligns across 7 bases. After removal of 5 bases from V and 3 bases from J, the junction contained 11 bases not matched to a gene. The germline V gene encodes CDR1 SGHAT and CDR2 FQNNGV. The CDR3 spans 16 residues. The CDR3 region has the DNA TGTGCCAGCAGCCTGGGACTCGCGGGAGCTACAGATACGCAGTATTTT. Amino acid sequence: CASSLGLAGATDTQYF.

The chain couples TRBV6-5 to TRBJ2-1, with D maybe TRBD2 (7 bases). V gave up 7 bases and J gave up 7 bases, with 17 bases separating them. CDR1 and CDR2 from the germline V gene are MNHEY and SVGAGI. This CDR3 comprises 14 residues. CDR3 residues: CASTPGGEWNEQFF. The CDR3 nucleotides read TGTGCCAGCACCCCGGGGGGCGAATGGAATGAGCAGTTCTTC.